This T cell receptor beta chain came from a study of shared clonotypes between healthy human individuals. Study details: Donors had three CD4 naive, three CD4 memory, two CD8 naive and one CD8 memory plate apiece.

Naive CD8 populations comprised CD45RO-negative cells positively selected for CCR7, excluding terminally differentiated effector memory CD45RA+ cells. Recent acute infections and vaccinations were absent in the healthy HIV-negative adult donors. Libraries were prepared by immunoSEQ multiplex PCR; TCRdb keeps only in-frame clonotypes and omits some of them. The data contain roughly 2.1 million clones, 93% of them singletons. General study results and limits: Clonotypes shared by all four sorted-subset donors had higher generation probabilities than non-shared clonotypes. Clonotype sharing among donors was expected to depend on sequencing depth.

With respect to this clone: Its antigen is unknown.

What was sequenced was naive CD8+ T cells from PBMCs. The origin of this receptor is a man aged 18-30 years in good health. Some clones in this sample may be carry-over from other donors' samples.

The CDR3 reads CATSRDGRTPDEQYF. The CDR3 nucleotides read TGTGCCACCAGCAGAGATGGGAGGACACCCGACGAGCAGTACTTC. This chain links TRBV15 with TRBJ2-7; D is possibly TRBD2 (6 bases). The CDR3 is 15 residues long. Germline lookup yields CDR1 LNHNV and CDR2 YYDKDF (reference sequence). Trimming took 0 bases from V and 5 from J, leaving 14 bases between them.